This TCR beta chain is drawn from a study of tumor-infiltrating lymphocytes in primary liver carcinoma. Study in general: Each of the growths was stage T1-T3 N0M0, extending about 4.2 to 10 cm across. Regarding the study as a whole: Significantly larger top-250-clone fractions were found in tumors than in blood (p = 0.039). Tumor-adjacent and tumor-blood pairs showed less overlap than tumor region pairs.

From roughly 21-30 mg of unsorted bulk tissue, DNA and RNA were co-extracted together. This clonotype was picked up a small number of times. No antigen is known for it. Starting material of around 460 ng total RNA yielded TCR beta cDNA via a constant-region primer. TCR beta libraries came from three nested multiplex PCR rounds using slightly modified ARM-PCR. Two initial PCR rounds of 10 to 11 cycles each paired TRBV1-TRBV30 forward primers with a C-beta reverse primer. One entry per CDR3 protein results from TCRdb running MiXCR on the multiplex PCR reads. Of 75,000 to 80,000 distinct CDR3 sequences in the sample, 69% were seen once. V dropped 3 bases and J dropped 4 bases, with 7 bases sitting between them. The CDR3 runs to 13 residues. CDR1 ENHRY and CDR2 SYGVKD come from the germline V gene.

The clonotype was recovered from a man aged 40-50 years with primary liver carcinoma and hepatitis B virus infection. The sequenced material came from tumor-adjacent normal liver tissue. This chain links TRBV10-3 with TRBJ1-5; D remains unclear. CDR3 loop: CAISDSENQPQHF. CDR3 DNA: TGTGCCATCAGTGATTCAGAGAATCAGCCCCAGCATTTT.